This T cell receptor beta chain was obtained from a study of T cell responses to AZD1222 COVID-19 vaccine. The assay was immunoSEQ multiplex PCR, and TCRdb's table has in-frame clones only and misses some. Among approximately 88,000 clones listed, 70% to 80% were seen once. General observations from the study: Spike was spanned by vaccine-associated CD4 TCRs, with dominance at 160-218 and 743-854.

The germline V gene has CDR1 SGHRS and CDR2 YFSETQ. The CDR3 runs 14 residues. V lost 3 bases and J 6 bases, leaving 14 bases between the germline ends. At least ten counts were recorded for this clone. As yet, its antigen is unknown. The receptor was isolated from an adult in good health. The chain is built from TRBV5-1 and TRBJ2-3; D could derive from TRBD1 or TRBD2 (5 bases each). The specimen was peripheral blood, collected on day 0 of AZD1222 vaccination. DNA for the CDR3: TGCGCCAGCAGCTCGGGACCCTTGGGGGATACGCAGTATTTT. The encoded protein is CASSSGPLGDTQYF.